This is a list of T cell receptor beta chains from one sample in a study of graft-versus-host responses after intestinal transplantation. Sequenced by immunoSEQ multiplex PCR; TCRdb stores in-frame clones only, minus some. The sample contains fewer than 70,000 clones, 80% to 95% of which appear only once. This material consisted of bone marrow, taken 700 to 850 days after intestinal transplantation. The receptors derive from a human patient who received an intestinal transplant, so some T cells may come from the graft donor. CDR3s include the opening cysteine and the closing phenylalanine or tryptophan. D genes are given only for firm matches. Size is omitted from some rows. Given values are once, few, many or a class for expanded clones.

D	V	J	size	DNA	CDR3
.	TRBV10-2	TRBJ2-7	once	TGCGCCAGCAGTGAGTGGGGCTCGCCCTCCTACGAGCAGTACTTC	CASSEWGSPSYEQYF
TRBD1	TRBV30	TRBJ2-7	.	TGTGCCTGGTGGTCGTGGGGGGGACAGGGACAGTTCAACGAGCAGTACTTC	CAWWSWGGQGQFNEQYF
TRBD1	TRBV7-9	TRBJ2-1	.	TGTGCCAGCAGCTTAAAGAGAGGGGACGACAGGGGAATATACAATGAGCAGTTCTTC	CASSLKRGDDRGIYNEQFF
TRBD1	TRBV6-4	TRBJ1-2	.	TGTGCCAGCAGCGAGACAGGGGGCGATGGCTACACCTTC	CASSETGGDGYTF
.	TRBV7-2	TRBJ1-6	.	TGTGCCAGCAGCCATTCCGGGACAAACTCACCCCTCCACTTT	CASSHSGTNSPLHF
.	TRBV10-1	TRBJ1-1	.	TGCGCCAGCAGTGAGTCGTCGGGGGGCTCTGAAGCTTTCTTT	CASSESSGGSEAFF
TRBD2	TRBV4-1	TRBJ2-5	.	TGCGCCAGCAGCCAATCCGGGACTAGCGGGATCCAAGAGACCCAGTACTTC	CASSQSGTSGIQETQYF
.	TRBV4-1	TRBJ2-5	.	TGCGCCAGCAGCCTGGTAGGGGCAGGAGAGACCCAGTACTTC	CASSLVGAGETQYF
.	TRBV30	TRBJ1-2	.	TGTGCCTGGAGCTCAGGTGACTATGGCTACACCTTC	CAWSSGDYGYTF
.	TRBV9	TRBJ2-3	.	TGTGCCAGCAGCCCCGGGGTCCGCAGCAGGCGTACAGATACGCAGTATTTT	CASSPGVRSRRTDTQYF
.	TRBV7-9	TRBJ2-7	.	TGTGCCAGCAGCGCTACCGGGACACGGGCCTACGAGCAGTACTTC	CASSATGTRAYEQYF
.	TRBV5-1	TRBJ1-6	.	TGCGCCAGCAGCCAGGTTATCGGGGGTTCACCCCTCCACTTT	CASSQVIGGSPLHF
.	TRBV18	TRBJ1-1	.	TGTGCCAGCTCACCCGAGGGCCAGCAAGGAGCTTTCTTT	CASSPEGQQGAFF
TRBD2	TRBV11-2	TRBJ2-7	.	TGTGCCAGCAGCTTAGGACTAGCGGGAGGAGGTGAGCAGTACTTC	CASSLGLAGGGEQYF
TRBD1	TRBV5-1	TRBJ1-5	.	TGCGCCAGCAGCTCCGGGGGACAGAATCAGCCCCAGCATTTT	CASSSGGQNQPQHF
.	TRBV7-9	TRBJ1-1	.	TGTGCCAGCAGCCCAAACCATGGGGCGGAAGCTTTCTTT	CASSPNHGAEAFF
TRBD2	TRBV18	TRBJ2-5	.	TGTGCCAGCTCACGAGGGGAGGGAGAGACCCAGTACTTC	CASSRGEGETQYF
.	TRBV10-3	TRBJ1-2	.	TGTGCCACCCAGACACCTCCCTATGGCTACACCTTC	CATQTPPYGYTF
.	TRBV21-1	TRBJ2-7	.	TGTGCCAGCAGCCGCGCTAGCGGGAGTAGGTACGAGCAGTACTTC	CASSRASGSRYEQYF
.	TRBV5-1	TRBJ2-1	once	TGCGCCAGCAGCTTGGCCGGTAGGAAAGGGTACAATGAGCAGTTCTTC	CASSLAGRKGYNEQFF
.	TRBV7-9	TRBJ1-1	.	TGTGCCAGCAGCCCCCTAAAGAATACCCGGGGTACTGAAGCTTTCTTT	CASSPLKNTRGTEAFF
.	TRBV13	TRBJ1-4	.	TGTGCCAGCAGCATTAAGGCGGCTGAAAAACTGTTTTTT	CASSIKAAEKLFF
.	TRBV6-1	TRBJ1-6	.	TGTGCCAGCAGTGAACGAAGGGAGAATTCACCCCTCCACTTT	CASSERRENSPLHF
TRBD1	TRBV27	TRBJ2-1	.	TGTGCCAGCAGTCTAGACCGGACAGGGGGTATTGAGCAGTTCTTC	CASSLDRTGGIEQFF
.	TRBV29-1	TRBJ1-4	.	TGCAGCGTTCCCGAGGAGGATGAAAAACTGTTTTTT	CSVPEEDEKLFF
TRBD1	TRBV7-9	TRBJ2-1	.	TGTGCCAGCAGCTTGGACAGGGCGAATGAGCAGTTCTTC	CASSLDRANEQFF
TRBD2	TRBV27	TRBJ2-1	.	TGTGCCAGCAGTTTTTCGGGTTGGCCTCCGGGTAGCGGGAGGGGGGGTGAGCAGTTCTTC	CASSFSGWPPGSGRGGEQFF
TRBD1	TRBV2	TRBJ2-7	.	TGTGCCAGTCTATTAATAATCGGGACAGGGCTCGAGCAGTACTTC	CASLLIIGTGLEQYF
TRBD2	TRBV19	TRBJ2-7	.	TGTGCCAGTAGTGGGGGGCTAGCGGGCTACGAGCAGTACTTC	CASSGGLAGYEQYF
.	TRBV15	TRBJ2-2	.	TGTGCCACCAGCACTGGAACCTCGAACACCGGGGAGCTGTTTTTT	CATSTGTSNTGELFF
.	TRBV7-6	TRBJ2-1	.	TGTGCCAGCAGCTTAAGGGCAGGTGAGCAGTTCTTC	CASSLRAGEQFF
TRBD1	TRBV25-1	TRBJ1-1	.	TGTGCCAGCGAACAGGGGCCTGAGGCTTTCTTT	CASEQGPEAFF
.	TRBV6-5	TRBJ1-1	.	TGTGCCAGCAGTAAGAACAGGGCCTATGAAGCTTTCTTT	CASSKNRAYEAFF
.	TRBV6-5	TRBJ1-2	once	TGTGCCAGCAGTTACGGGGTACGGGGCTACACCTTC	CASSYGVRGYTF
.	TRBV4-2	TRBJ2-6	.	TGTGCCAGCAGCCAAGAATGGGGAACCTCTGGGGCCAACGTCCTGACTTTC	CASSQEWGTSGANVLTF
TRBD1	TRBV9	TRBJ2-1	once	TGTGCCAGCAGCCCTACGACAGGGAGACAATACAATGAGCAGTTCTTC	CASSPTTGRQYNEQFF
.	TRBV6-5	TRBJ2-1	.	TGTGCCAGCAGTTACGATGTTGTGGGGAGTGAGCAGTTCTTC	CASSYDVVGSEQFF
TRBD1	TRBV5-1	TRBJ2-5	.	TGCGCCAGCAGCGTAACCAACAGGGGTCGCGGGGAGACCCAGTACTTC	CASSVTNRGRGETQYF
.	TRBV11-3	TRBJ2-2	.	TGTGCCAGCAGCTTAGATATAGAGGCCGGGGAGCTGTTTTTT	CASSLDIEAGELFF
.	TRBV2	TRBJ1-5	.	TGTGCCAGCCGCCAGGACGGAAGCAATCAGCCCCAGCATTTT	CASRQDGSNQPQHF
.	TRBV6-1	TRBJ1-6	few	TGTGCCAGCAGCGAAGGGGGTTACGGTTCACCCCTCCACTTT	CASSEGGYGSPLHF
.	TRBV7-3	TRBJ2-7	.	TGTGCCAGCAGCTTAGGGGGCCGTGGCGAGCAGTACTTC	CASSLGGRGEQYF
.	TRBV19	TRBJ2-3	.	TGTGCCAGTAGTACGCTTCTAGAAGTTAGCACAGATACGCAGTATTTT	CASSTLLEVSTDTQYF
.	TRBV5-1	TRBJ1-1	.	TGCGCCAGCAGTTTGGCCGGCGGGAACACTGAAGCTTTCTTT	CASSLAGGNTEAFF
.	TRBV12-5	TRBJ2-1	.	TGTGCTAGTGGTCACGACACCCGTGGGAATGAGCAGTTCTTC	CASGHDTRGNEQFF
.	TRBV4-1	TRBJ2-2	.	TGCGCCAGCAGCCAAGACCCAACCTCAACGACGGGCACCGGGGAGCTGTTTTTT	CASSQDPTSTTGTGELFF
.	TRBV10-1	TRBJ2-7	.	TGCGCCAGCAGTGAGGCCTGGGCCGCCGAGCAGTACTTC	CASSEAWAAEQYF
.	TRBV6-5	TRBJ2-5	.	TGTGCCAGCAGCAGCACAGGGTTCCACCAAGAGACCCAGTACTTC	CASSSTGFHQETQYF
TRBD2	TRBV11-2	TRBJ2-3	.	TGTGCCAGCAGCTTAGTACGGGGTAGCGGGAGGGTTGGCTCAGATACGCAGTATTTT	CASSLVRGSGRVGSDTQYF
.	TRBV19	TRBJ1-1	.	TGTGCCAGTAGTATAGTGGCGGGCACTGAAGCTTTCTTT	CASSIVAGTEAFF
TRBD2	TRBV2	TRBJ2-4	.	TGTGCCAGCGTTACCTTAGGTCGGGGGGGGATTCAGTACTTC	CASVTLGRGGIQYF
.	TRBV4-2	TRBJ2-5	.	TGTGCCAGCAGCGCAAGGGGGGGTTCGTGGGAGGGTGGCCAAGAGACCCAGTACTTC	CASSARGGSWEGGQETQYF
.	TRBV27	TRBJ2-7	once	TGTGCCAGCAGTTTAAAGGACGGCTCCTACGAGCAGTACTTC	CASSLKDGSYEQYF
.	TRBV14	TRBJ1-3	.	TGTGCCAGCAGCCAGGGAAGGGAGACCCCAGAGACCGACCCCCCCTTTAGCTCTGGAAACACCATATATTTT	CASSQGRETPETDPPFSSGNTIYF
TRBD2	TRBV27	TRBJ2-7	.	TGTGCCAGCACCGTGACTAGCGCCTCCTACGAGCAGTACTTC	CASTVTSASYEQYF
TRBD2	TRBV4-1	TRBJ2-1	.	TGCGCCAGCAGCCAAGGACGCCGACTAGCGGGAGGTTCTACCAGCAATGAGCAGTTCTTC	CASSQGRRLAGGSTSNEQFF